This T cell receptor beta chain emerged from a study of blood T cell repertoires in COVID-19. As for the study in general: Sites across the United States, Italy and Spain contributed samples from acute and convalescent COVID-19.

Only in-frame clones appear in the TCRdb table, and some are missing; sequencing was by immunoSEQ multiplex PCR. The sample includes around 260,000 clones, roughly 90% seen only once; the top ten take roughly 2.3%. CDR3 length: 15 residues. The V and J ends lost 1 base and 8 bases respectively, with 17 bases between them. The germline V gene has CDR1 LGHDT and CDR2 YNNKEL (reference sequence). The rearrangement links TRBV3-1 (or the pseudogene TRBV3-2) to TRBJ1-2; no reliable D call. The sample consisted of peripheral blood. The sequence came from a woman in her twenties or thirties with COVID-19, enrolled during active disease. CDR3 bases: TGTGCCAGCAGCCAAGGAAGCGATTTTAAAGGAGGCTACACCTTC. Its protein is CASSQGSDFKGGYTF.